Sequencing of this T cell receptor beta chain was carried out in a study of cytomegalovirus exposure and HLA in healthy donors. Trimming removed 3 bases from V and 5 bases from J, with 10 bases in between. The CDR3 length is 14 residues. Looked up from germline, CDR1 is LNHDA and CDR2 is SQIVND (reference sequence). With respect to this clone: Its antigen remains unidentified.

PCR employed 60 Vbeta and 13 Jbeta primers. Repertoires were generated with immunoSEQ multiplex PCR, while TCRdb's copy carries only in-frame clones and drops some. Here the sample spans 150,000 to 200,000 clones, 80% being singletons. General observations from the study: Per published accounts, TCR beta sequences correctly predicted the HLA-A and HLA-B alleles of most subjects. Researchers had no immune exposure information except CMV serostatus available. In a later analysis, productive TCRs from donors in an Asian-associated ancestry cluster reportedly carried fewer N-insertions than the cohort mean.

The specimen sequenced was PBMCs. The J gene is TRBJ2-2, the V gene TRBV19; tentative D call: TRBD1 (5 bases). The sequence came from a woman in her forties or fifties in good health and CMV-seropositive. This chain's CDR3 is CASSIGAETGELFF. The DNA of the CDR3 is TGTGCCAGTAGTATTGGGGCGGAAACCGGGGAGCTGTTTTTT. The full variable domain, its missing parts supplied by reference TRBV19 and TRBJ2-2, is DGGITQSPKYLFRKEGQNVTLSCEQNLNHDAMYWYRQDPGQGLRLIYYSQIVNDFQKGDIAEGYSVSREKKESFPLTVTSAQKNPTAFYLCASSIGAETGELFFGEGSRLTVL.